The 8 T cell receptor beta chains below were found in one sample sequenced in a study of blood T cell repertoires in COVID-19. The repertoire was sequenced with immunoSEQ multiplex PCR; TCRdb's copy has only in-frame clones and lacks some. Of fewer than 250,000 clones in the sample, around 90% are singletons; the top ten hold around 7%. Sequenced sample: PBMCs or T cells enriched from blood (not recorded which). These receptors came from a man aged 30 to 45 in a cohort exposed to, infected with or recovered from COVID-19 (not recorded which).

This chain uses TRBV14 with TRBJ2-3; TRBD2 is a possible D gene (6 bases). Trimming took off 3 bases at V and 3 bases at J, with 13 bases between the two ends. The CDR3 is 15 amino acids. Germline V CDR1 and CDR2: SGHDN, FVKESK. Written as DNA, the CDR3 is TGTGCCAGCAGCCACCTCTCCAGCGGGACAGATACGCAGTATTTT. Translating it yields CASSHLSSGTDTQYF.

The chain uses TRBV21-1 and TRBJ2-5; TRBD2 was called by the table and not checked on the DNA. TRBV21-1 is described as a pseudogene. The CDR3 spans 16 residues. The CDR3 reads CASSSLFRETPETQYF. In DNA form, the CDR3 reads TGTGCCAGCAGCAGTTTATTCCGGGAGACCCCAGAGACCCAGTACTTC.

This clone was observed a few times. The rearrangement links TRBV27 to TRBJ1-1, with 7 bases aligning to TRBD1. The CDR3 spans 14 residues. After removal of 5 bases from V and 0 bases from J, the junction contained 3 bases not matched to a gene. Germline CDR1 reads MNHEY; CDR2 reads SMNVEV (reference sequence). In DNA form, the CDR3 reads TGTGCCAGCAGTCGGACAGGCTTGAACACTGAAGCTTTCTTT. Residues: CASSRTGLNTEAFF.

This clone has a single count. The genes are TRBV19 and TRBJ2-1; 13 bases are a match to TRBD2. The CDR3 runs to 18 residues. After removal of 8 bases from V and 9 bases from J, the junction contained 19 bases not matched to a gene. Germline assignment: CDR1 LNHDA and CDR2 SQIVND (reference sequence). The CDR3 is CASRSRAGLAGRISEQFF. CDR3 DNA: TGTGCCAGTCGTTCCCGGGCGGGACTAGCGGGAAGGATTAGTGAGCAGTTCTTC.

The rearrangement uses TRBV27 and TRBJ2-7; D may be TRBD2 (6 bases). CDR3 length equals 12 residues. Germline V CDR1 and CDR2: MNHEY, SMNVEV (reference sequence). Trimming left V 6 bases short and J 6 bases short, with 12 bases between. This CDR3 is CASSSGLTEQYF. CDR3 DNA sequence: TGTGCCAGCAGCTCCGGACTAACCGAGCAGTACTTC.

The chain carries TRBV2 and TRBJ1-5; the match to TRBD1 covers 11 bases. J lost 4 bases, V lost 6 bases, and 5 bases had no gene match. From germline, CDR1 is SNHLY and CDR2 FYNNEI. The CDR3 loop spans 15 amino acids. This CDR3 reads CASSAGTGGNQPQHF. CDR3 coding DNA: TGTGCCAGCAGCGCGGGGACAGGGGGAAATCAGCCCCAGCATTTT.

The chain carries TRBV7-3 and TRBJ2-1, with TRBD2 as a possible D gene (6 bases). CDR1 and CDR2 (germline): SGHTA, FQGTGA. This CDR3 is 15 amino acids long. V lost 3 bases to trimming and J lost 5 bases, with 14 bases between them. CDR3 amino acids: CASSFGTFPDNEQFF. For the CDR3, the DNA is TGTGCCAGCAGCTTCGGGACTTTTCCCGACAATGAGCAGTTCTTC.

This chain uses TRBV28 with TRBJ2-7; 7 nucleotides agree with TRBD2. J was trimmed by 6 bases and V by 4 bases; bases with no gene match: 6. Germline V gene sequence: CDR1 MDHEN, CDR2 SYDVKM. The CDR3 is made up of 13 amino acids. CDR3 DNA sequence: TGTGCCAGCAGTTCAACTAGCGTTAGCGAGCAGTACTTC. It yields the protein CASSSTSVSEQYF. Using reference TRBV28 and TRBJ2-7 for the parts outside the CDR3, the full variable domain is DVKVTQSSRYLVKRTGEKVFLECVQDMDHENMFWYRQDPGLGLRLIYFSYDVKMKEKGDIPEGYSVSREKKERFSLILESASTNQTSMYLCASSSTSVSEQYFGPGTRLTVT.